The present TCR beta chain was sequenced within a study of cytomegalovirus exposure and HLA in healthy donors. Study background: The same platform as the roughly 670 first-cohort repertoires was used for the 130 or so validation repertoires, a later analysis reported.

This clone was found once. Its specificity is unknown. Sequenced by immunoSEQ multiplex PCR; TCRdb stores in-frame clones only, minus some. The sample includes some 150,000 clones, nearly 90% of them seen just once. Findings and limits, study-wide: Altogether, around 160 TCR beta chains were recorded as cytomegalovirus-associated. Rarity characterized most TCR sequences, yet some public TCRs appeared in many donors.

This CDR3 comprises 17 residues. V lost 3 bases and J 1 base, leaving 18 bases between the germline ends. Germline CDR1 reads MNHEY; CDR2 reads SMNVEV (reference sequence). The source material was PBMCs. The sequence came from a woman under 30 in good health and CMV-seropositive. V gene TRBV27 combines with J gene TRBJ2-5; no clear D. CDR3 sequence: CASSFLPPGRIQETQYF. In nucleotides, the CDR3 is TGTGCCAGCAGTTTTTTACCGCCTGGGCGTATCCAAGAGACCCAGTACTTC.